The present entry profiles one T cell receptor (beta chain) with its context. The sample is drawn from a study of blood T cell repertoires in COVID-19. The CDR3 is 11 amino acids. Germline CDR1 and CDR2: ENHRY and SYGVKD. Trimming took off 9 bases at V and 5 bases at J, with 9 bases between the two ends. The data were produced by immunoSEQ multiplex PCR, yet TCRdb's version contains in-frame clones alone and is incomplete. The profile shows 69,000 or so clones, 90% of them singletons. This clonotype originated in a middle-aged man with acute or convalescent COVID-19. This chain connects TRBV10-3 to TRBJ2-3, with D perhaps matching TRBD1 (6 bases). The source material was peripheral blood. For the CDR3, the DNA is TGTGCCATTTTAGGGGGAGATACGCAGTATTTT. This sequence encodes CAILGGDTQYF.